This T cell receptor (beta chain) emerged from a study of immune characterization of retroperitoneal liposarcoma. TCRdb fed the PCR reads into MiXCR, producing one record per CDR3 protein. Of over 9,500 distinct CDR3 sequences listed, approximately 50% are singletons. The J segment lost 0 bases and the V segment lost 5 bases, leaving 8 bases of the junction unmatched. The CDR3 has 16 residues. Germline CDR1 reads SGHTA; CDR2 reads FQGNSA. The sample taken for sequencing was tumor tissue. The chain links TRBV7-2 to TRBJ2-3; 7 bases are a match to TRBD1. The sequence came from a female donor with retroperitoneal liposarcoma. The CDR3 region is CASSARQGGSTDTQYF. In nucleotides, the CDR3 is TGTGCCAGCAGCGCCCGACAGGGCGGAAGCACAGATACGCAGTATTTT.